This T cell receptor beta chain was documented in a study of T cells in localized non-small cell lung cancer. About this clone: What it binds is unknown.

The study's findings and limits: Uninvolved neighboring lung showed the greatest T cell clonality, exceeding tumor. There was an association of higher blood T cell density with longer overall survival.

Sequencing used immunoSEQ multiplex PCR; TCRdb keeps in-frame clones, though not all of them. This sample has fewer than 15,000 clones, with 84% found just once. The trim removed 4 bases at V and 6 bases at J, leaving 8 bases unmatched. The CDR3 spans 15 residues. Germline lookup yields CDR1 SGHTA and CDR2 FQGTGA. This clonotype originated in a male donor aged 60 or older with stage I squamous cell lung carcinoma. Material: peripheral blood, obtained before any cancer treatment. The chain has TRBV7-3 and TRBJ2-1, with 8 bases fitting TRBD2. CDR3 coding DNA: TGTGCCAGCAGCTCAAGAGCGGGAGTTGGCAATGAGCAGTTCTTC. It is translated as CASSSRAGVGNEQFF.